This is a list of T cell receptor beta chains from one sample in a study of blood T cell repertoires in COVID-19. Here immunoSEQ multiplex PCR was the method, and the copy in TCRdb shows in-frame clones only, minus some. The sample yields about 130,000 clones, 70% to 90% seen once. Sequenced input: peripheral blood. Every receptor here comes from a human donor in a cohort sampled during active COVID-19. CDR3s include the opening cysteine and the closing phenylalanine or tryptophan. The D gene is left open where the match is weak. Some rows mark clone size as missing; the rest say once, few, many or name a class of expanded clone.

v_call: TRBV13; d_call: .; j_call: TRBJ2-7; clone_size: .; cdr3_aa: CASSLGQGLHEQYF; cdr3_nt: TGTGCCAGCAGCTTAGGCCAGGGGCTTCACGAGCAGTACTTC
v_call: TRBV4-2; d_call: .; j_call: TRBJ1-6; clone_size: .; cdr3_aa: CASSPRDMTNSPLHF; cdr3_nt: TGTGCCAGCAGCCCCCGGGACATGACAAATTCACCCCTCCACTTT
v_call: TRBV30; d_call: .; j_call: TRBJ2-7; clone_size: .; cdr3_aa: CAWSPGHANYEQYF; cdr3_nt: TGTGCCTGGAGCCCGGGACACGCGAACTACGAGCAGTACTTC
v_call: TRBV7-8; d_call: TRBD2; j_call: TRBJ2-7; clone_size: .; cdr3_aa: CASSLYRVSGGSYEQYF; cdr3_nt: TGTGCCAGCAGCTTATATAGGGTGTCGGGGGGGAGCTACGAGCAGTACTTC
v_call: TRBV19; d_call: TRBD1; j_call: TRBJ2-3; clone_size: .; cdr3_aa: CASSMGQGASTDTQYF; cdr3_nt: TGTGCCAGTAGTATGGGACAGGGGGCGAGCACAGATACGCAGTATTTT
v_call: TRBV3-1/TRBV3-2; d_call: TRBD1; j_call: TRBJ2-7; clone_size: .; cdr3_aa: CASSQGVPGQGVNEQYF; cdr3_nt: TGTGCCAGCAGCCAAGGGGTCCCGGGACAGGGCGTAAACGAGCAGTACTTC
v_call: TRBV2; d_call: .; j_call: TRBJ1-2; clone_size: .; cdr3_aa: CASSWGPRGYTF; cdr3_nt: TGTGCCAGCAGTTGGGGCCCGCGAGGCTACACCTTC
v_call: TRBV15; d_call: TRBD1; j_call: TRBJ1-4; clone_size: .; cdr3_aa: CATSRDRAGGFEKLFF; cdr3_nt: TGTGCCACCAGCAGAGATAGGGCAGGGGGCTTTGAAAAACTGTTTTTT
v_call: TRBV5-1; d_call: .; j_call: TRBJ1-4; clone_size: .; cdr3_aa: CASSLEGRGRSEKLFF; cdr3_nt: TGCGCCAGCAGCTTGGAGGGTAGGGGGAGAAGCGAAAAACTGTTTTTT
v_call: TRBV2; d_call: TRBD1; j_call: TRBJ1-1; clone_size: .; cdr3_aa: CASSDGVRTGSIEAFF; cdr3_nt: TGTGCCAGCAGTGACGGGGTGAGGACAGGGTCTATTGAAGCTTTCTTT
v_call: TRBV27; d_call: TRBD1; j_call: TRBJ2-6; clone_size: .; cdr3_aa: CASTPRTGSSGANVLTF; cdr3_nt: TGTGCCAGCACCCCAAGGACAGGGAGCTCTGGGGCCAACGTCCTGACTTTC
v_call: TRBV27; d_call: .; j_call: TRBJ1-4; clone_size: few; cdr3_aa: CASSFAVTNEKLFF; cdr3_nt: TGTGCCAGCAGTTTTGCAGTTACTAATGAAAAACTGTTTTTT
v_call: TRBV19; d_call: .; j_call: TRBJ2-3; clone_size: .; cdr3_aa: CASSINSGLNPYF; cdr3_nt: TGTGCCAGTAGTATAAACTCGGGACTCAATCCGTATTTT
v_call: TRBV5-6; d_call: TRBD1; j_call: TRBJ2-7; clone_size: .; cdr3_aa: CASSTGQGAYEQYF; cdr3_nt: TGTGCCAGCAGCACCGGACAGGGCGCCTACGAGCAGTACTTC
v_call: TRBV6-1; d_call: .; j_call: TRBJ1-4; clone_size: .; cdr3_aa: CASSEQTGLGGEKLFF; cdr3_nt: TGTGCCAGCAGTGAACAGACAGGTCTCGGGGGGGAAAAACTGTTTTTT
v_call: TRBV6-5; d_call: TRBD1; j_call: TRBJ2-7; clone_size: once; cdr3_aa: CASTGTGLSYEQYF; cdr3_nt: TGTGCCAGCACGGGGACAGGGCTATCCTACGAGCAGTACTTC
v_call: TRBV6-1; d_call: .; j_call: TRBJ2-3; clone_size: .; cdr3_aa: CASSVSQARSTDTQYF; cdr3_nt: TGTGCCAGCAGTGTGAGCCAAGCCCGGTCCACAGATACGCAGTATTTT
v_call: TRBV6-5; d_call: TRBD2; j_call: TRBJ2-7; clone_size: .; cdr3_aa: CARGGSGDSYEQYF; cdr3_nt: TGTGCCAGGGGGGGAAGCGGGGACTCCTACGAGCAGTACTTC
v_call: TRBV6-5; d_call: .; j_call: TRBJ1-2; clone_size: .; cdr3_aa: CASSRTGGGYGYTF; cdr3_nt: TGTGCCAGCAGCCGGACGGGGGGCGGCTATGGCTACACCTTC